This passage covers 8 T cell receptor beta chains from one sample sequenced in a study of T cells in women clearing cervical HPV infection (dated by TCRdb to between 2018 and 2020). The library was prepared using the immunoSEQ multiplex PCR assay. Imported from immuneACCESS, the table was reduced by TCRdb to in-frame sequences with V and J called. These copies leave out some clones; in studies compared against another copy, an unresolved V gene accounts for under half, and the cause of the remainder is not known. This sample's table has entries for around 30,000 clones. The ten largest account for roughly 18% of the sample. What was sequenced was blood buffy coat. Every receptor here comes from a woman between 18 and 70 years old with a cervical HPV16 infection that either progressed to CIN3+ or cleared (not recorded which).

On this clone: With the read ending 3 residues before the CDR3 end, the germline J gene is used to fill in that end. V usage is TRBV11-2 and J usage is TRBJ1-1, with no clear D. Deletions cut 5 bases from V and 4 bases from J, with 14 bases between. The CDR3 consists of 14 residues. Germline assignment: CDR1 SGHAT and CDR2 FQNNGV. The CDR3 bases that were read are TGTGCCAGCAGCCCGAATTTATACAGCACTGAA. Amino acids: CASSPNLYSTE. The whole CDR3 protein is CASSPNLYSTEAFF.

Regarding this clone: The sequence runs out 3 residues before the end of the CDR3; the remainder is reconstructed from the germline J gene. The chain recombines TRBV20-1 with TRBJ2-3, with 10 nucleotides matching TRBD2. The J segment lost 6 bases and the V segment lost 3 bases, leaving 9 bases of the junction unmatched. This CDR3 spans 15 amino acids. Germline V gene data show CDR1 as DFQATT and CDR2 as SNEGSKA (reference sequence). The covered CDR3 bases are TGCAGTGCTAGCCCAACTAGCGGGATAGATGATACG. Its protein is CSASPTSGIDDT. The CDR3 in its entirety is CSASPTSGIDDTQYF.

About this clone: The read ends 3 residues early relative to the CDR3; the germline J gene fills the gap. The rearrangement links TRBV30 to TRBJ2-3, with a tentative D call TRBD1 (6 bases). The CDR3 is 13 amino acids. Germline loops: CDR1 GTSNPN, CDR2 SVGIG (reference sequence). The CDR3 is CAWSQQGNQPQYF. The part of the CDR3 DNA that was read is TGTGCCTGGAGTCAACAGGGAAATCAGCCG.

About this clone: Relative to the germline gene, one junction end is altered; a read error may explain this. The read ends 3 residues early relative to the CDR3; the germline J gene fills the gap. V is TRBV7-7 and J is TRBJ1-4; D call uncertain. Germline V gives CDR1 SSHAT, CDR2 FNYEAQ (reference sequence). The CDR3 runs 12 residues. CDR3 DNA (partial): TGTGCTAGCAGCCAGGATGATGAAAAA. Protein sequence: CASSQDDEK. The whole CDR3 protein is CASSQDDEKLFF.

Note on this clone: The CDR3 end falls 3 residues outside the read, so it is completed with the germline J gene. The chain uses TRBV19 and TRBJ2-7; TRBD2 matches 14 bases. The junction had 7 bases not matched to a gene; V was cut back by 6 bases and J by 3 bases. The CDR3 has 16 residues. CDR1 is LNHDA and CDR2 is SQIVND in the germline V gene (reference sequence). CDR3 loop: CASSNPGTSGSYEQYF. The covered CDR3 bases are TGTGCCAGTAGCAATCCCGGGACTAGCGGGAGCTACGAG.

Turning to this clone: Read sequence stops 3 residues before the CDR3 end, and the germline J gene provides the missing end. V and J are TRBV14 and TRBJ2-3; D gene unclear. Trimming removed 3 bases from V and 8 bases from J, with 3 bases in between. Germline V gene lookup returns CDR1 SGHDN and CDR2 FVKESK. The CDR3 has 10 amino acids. The sequenced CDR3 bases are TGTGCCAGCAGCCATCGTACG. Translating it yields CASSHRT. The entire CDR3 sequence reads CASSHRTQYF.

In regard to this clone: The read is 3 residues too short to cover the CDR3 end, so that end is filled in from the germline J gene. The rearrangement joins TRBV5-1 to TRBJ1-2; unclear D gene. The length of the CDR3 is 15 residues. V gave up 3 bases and J gave up 7 bases, with 19 bases separating them. The germline gives CDR1 SGHRS, CDR2 YFSETQ. The sequenced CDR3 bases are TGCGCCAGCAGCTCCCTTGACCTTACGGGGAGTGGC. Protein: CASSSLDLTGSG. The entire CDR3 is CASSSLDLTGSGYTF.

Details on this clone: The read stops 3 residues short of the end of the CDR3; the missing end is completed from the germline J gene. The rearrangement uses TRBV7-9 and TRBJ2-1; 7 nucleotides align to TRBD2. This CDR3 contains 15 residues. Germline lookup yields CDR1 SEHNR and CDR2 FQNEAQ (reference sequence). The trim removed 10 bases at V and 0 bases at J, leaving 9 bases unmatched. CDR3 bases read: TGTGCCATCCAAGGGACTATTTACTCCTACAATGAG. Its translation: CAIQGTIYSYNE. The complete CDR3 sequence is CAIQGTIYSYNEQFF.